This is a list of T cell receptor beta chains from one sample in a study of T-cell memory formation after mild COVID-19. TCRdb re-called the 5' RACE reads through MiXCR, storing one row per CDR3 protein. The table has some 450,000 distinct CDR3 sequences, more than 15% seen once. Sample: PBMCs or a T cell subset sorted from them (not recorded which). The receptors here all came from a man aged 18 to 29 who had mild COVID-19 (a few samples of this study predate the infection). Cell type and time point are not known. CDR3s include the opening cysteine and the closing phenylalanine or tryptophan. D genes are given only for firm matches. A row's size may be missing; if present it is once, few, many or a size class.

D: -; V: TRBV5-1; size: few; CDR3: CASSLAAGSREQYF
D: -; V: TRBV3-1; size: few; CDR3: CASTLMGGELFF
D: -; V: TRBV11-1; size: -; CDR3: CASRLEEVTGELFF
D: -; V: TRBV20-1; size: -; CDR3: CSAREDGRNSPLHF
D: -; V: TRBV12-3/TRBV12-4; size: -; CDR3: CASGQTWKETQYF
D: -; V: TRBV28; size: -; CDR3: CASAGSSYEQYF
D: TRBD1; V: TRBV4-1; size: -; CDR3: CASSPEGTDGNTIYF
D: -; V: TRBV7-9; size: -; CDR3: CASSPQGPLTYEQYF
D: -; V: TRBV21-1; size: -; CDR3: CASKNGSTGWNTIYF
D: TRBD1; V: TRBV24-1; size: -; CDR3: CATSDLGTGGRGEQFF
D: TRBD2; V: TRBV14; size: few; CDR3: CASSKTGTSGGPTTDTQYF
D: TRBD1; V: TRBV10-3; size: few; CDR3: CAISARDRDQETQYF
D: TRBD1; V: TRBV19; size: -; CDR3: CASRRTGGSNQPQHF
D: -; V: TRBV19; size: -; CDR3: CASSIRNKGFQETQYF
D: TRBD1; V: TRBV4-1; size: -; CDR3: CASRRQGTNEKLFF
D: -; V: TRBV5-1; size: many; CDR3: CASSLGSGSYEQYF